The TCR beta chain described here comes from a study of long-term antiretroviral therapy in people with HIV (dated by TCRdb to the early 2020s). For the study in its entirety: Collection of the earliest samples took place about a decade ahead of the 2015 WHO recommendation for immediate ART, at a time when ART was typically delayed until CD4 counts fell. A total of roughly 200 cryopreserved PBMC samples were contributed to the cohort by 30 adults with confirmed HIV infection, with samples collected serially over a mean of about 6 years (range 1-12). Among the 25 to 35 participants with HIV, fewer than twelve were female. Whether ART initiation and durable HIV suppression were associated with changes in peripheral blood TRB repertoire composition and diversity was tested in a retrospective serial study. No cross-contamination during QIAcube processing turned up in test extractions that ran a monoclonal T-cell line alongside 30 to 40 polyclonal samples.

Paper-wide results and their limitations: Because pre-ART samples had limited cell numbers, unsorted PBMC were profiled rather than sorted CD4+ and CD8+ T cells. CDR3 length ranges in HIV repertoires were narrower than in controls, and network structure suggested an antigen-experienced repertoire with only a slight naive shift after ART. The samples were dated from the mid-2000s to the late 2010s, and the ART regimens that were used may be less effective than current ART regimens. Starting ART was linked to a significant rise in TRB diversity, yet even with long-term ART the diversity remained significantly lower than in transplant donor controls. Since PBMC availability was limited, sequencing covered only the TCR beta chain, with no alpha chain pairing. Inferences about post-ART repertoire changes are limited because no data were available on ART adherence, viral resistance or therapy changes. Expanded TRB clones identified before ART initiation dominated the repertoire at all time points, although this dominance fluctuated and declined in many PLHIV after ART.

V is pared back by 0 bases and J by 2 bases, with 10 bases lying between the germline termini. The cysteine opens and the phenylalanine closes a CDR3 of 15 amino acids. CDR3 DNA only is kept here, 45 bases in frame from base 1. In the germline V gene (reference sequence), CDR1 corresponds to LNHNV and CDR2 to YYDKDF. A word on this clone: Its cognate antigen has yet to be identified. It has no much larger one-base neighbor in the sample; base qualities were not kept.

Sequencing of the TRB variable region was done with the immunoSEQ hsTCRB v3.0 assay at survey level resolution. The targeted TRB sequencing depth was 40,000-50,000 T-cell genomes per sample. An Illumina MiSeq with a v3 150-cycle kit was used to sequence the pooled TRB libraries. In the source study's methods: Analysis of repertoires was carried out in R inside a reproducible Nextflow workflow spanning QC, data transformation and analysis. LymphoSeq2, an R package for AIRR-Seq data exploration, was used to implement custom analyses. Four samples yielding fewer than 5000 total TRB sequences were excluded, leaving 188 analyzed HIV repertoires. Among the 180 to 200 retained HIV repertoires, under 65 were collected before ART initiation and 129 after ART initiation. Repertoires were downsampled to 5000 TRB nucleotide sequences, and summary statistics were averaged over 100 downsampling iterations. The analysis kept only TRB sequences whose CDR3 regions were at least seven amino acids long. Two measures captured diversity: a Shannon entropy-derived clonality score and the Gini coefficient. In the repertoire networks, any two of the top 5000 CDR3 amino acid sequences were linked whenever the two sequences differed by an edit distance of one. GLIPH2 predicted antigen specificity groups and MHC restriction for TRB CDR3 amino acid sequences. Known CMV, EBV, HIV or tissue antigen associations were flagged by matching CDR3 amino acid sequences against VDJdb and McPAS-TCR. Pre-ART, post-ART and control groups were compared with Wilcoxon signed-rank tests and Holm-Bonferroni correction. The immuneACCESS repertoire file appears here via TCRdb, limited to in-frame rearrangements. These files lack a portion of the clones; in checked studies, under half of the deficit traces to unresolved V genes, and the cause of the others is not known. From that table come the V and J calls and clone size; the DNA was used to work out D and trimming. The sample table contains some 20,000 clones; only one count was recorded for over 60% of them. In total, the top ten clones hold roughly 8.8% of the sample.

Participants were included only if at least one PBMC sample before ART initiation and at least two post-ART samples were available. Treatment was received in the United States of America by all participants with HIV. Before DNA extraction, cryopreserved samples of 1-10 million PBMC were thawed and then washed. At the time of the earliest PBMC sample for each participant with HIV, ages ranged from about 23 to 60 years. Each participant contributed PBMC samples from 1-4 timepoints before ART initiation and 2-8 timepoints after ART initiation, with a median of 7 samples. Serial HIV viral load, CD4+ T-cell count, ART history and demographic data were obtained for every participant. Genomic DNA was extracted from unsorted PBMC with a Qiagen kit on a QIAcube, with processing performed in batches of 12 samples.

The sequencing here drew on unsorted PBMCs, taken 0.5 years before starting antiretroviral therapy. This TCR was recovered from a young man with HIV. This receptor chain uses TRBV15 and TRBJ1-2, with the D gene call left open. The CDR3 sequence is CATSRDNRENYGYTF. In nucleotide form, the sequence is TGTGCCACCAGCAGAGATAATAGGGAAAACTATGGCTACACCTTC.